These 8 T cell receptor beta chains came from one sample sequenced in a study of cytomegalovirus exposure and HLA in healthy donors. PCR primers comprised 60 Vbeta and 13 Jbeta primers. Using immunoSEQ multiplex PCR, the repertoire was profiled, and TCRdb retains in-frame clones only, with some absent. The repertoire holds 100,000 or so clones, with 65% to 85% as singletons. Sequences were obtained from PBMCs. Receptor source: a young man in good health and CMV-seronegative.

The genes are TRBV6-1 and TRBJ1-4; TRBD1 matches 9 bases. This CDR3 is 14 amino acids long. Per germline, CDR1 MNHNS and CDR2 SASEGT. V was pared by 3 bases and J by 5 bases, with 1 base of the junction left unmatched. This CDR3 is CASSEGTGNEKLFF. CDR3 bases: TGTGCCAGCAGTGAGGGGACAGGGAATGAAAAACTGTTTTTT.

This sequence joins TRBV29-1 and TRBJ1-2; a weak D match, TRBD1 (6 bases). V gave up 3 bases and J gave up 3 bases, with 11 bases separating them. The V gene's germline CDR1 is SQVTM and CDR2 ANQGSEA. There are 13 residues in the CDR3. CDR3 nucleotides: TGCAGCGTTGACTCACAGGGTTACTATGGCTACACCTTC. It yields the protein CSVDSQGYYGYTF.

The chain recombines TRBV5-5 with TRBJ1-6; 8 nucleotides agree with TRBD1. Germline CDR1 SGHKS, CDR2 YYEKEE (reference sequence). This CDR3 comprises 16 residues. The V gene end was trimmed by 2 bases and the J gene end by 8 bases; junction bases not matched to a gene: 9. The CDR3 DNA reads as TGTGCCAGCAGCTTTTTGTTGGGACAGGTTGATTCACCCCTCCACTTT. Translation: CASSFLLGQVDSPLHF. Based on the CDR3 plus reference TRBV5-5 and TRBJ1-6, the full variable domain is DAGVTQSPTHLIKTRGQQVTLRCSPISGHKSVSWYQQVLGQGPQFIFQYYEKEERGRGNFPDRFSARQFPNYSSELNVNALLLGDSALYLCASSFLLGQVDSPLHFGNGTRLTVT.

The count of this clone is one. J is TRBJ2-3 and V is TRBV14, with D hard to call. Germline loops: CDR1 SGHDN, CDR2 FVKESK. V was cut by 3 bases and J by 4 bases, with 2 bases left in between. The CDR3 sequence is 11 residues long. The CDR3 nucleotides read TGTGCCAGCAGCCACGCAGATACGCAGTATTTT. Translating gives CASSHADTQYF.

The gene calls are TRBV19 and TRBJ2-1; 8 nucleotides align to TRBD2. This CDR3 is 13 amino acids long. Trimming removed 6 bases from V and 6 bases from J; junction bases left unmatched: 4. Germline CDR1 LNHDA, CDR2 SQIVND (reference sequence). This CDR3 is CASSLGTSNEQFF. For the CDR3, the DNA is TGTGCCAGTAGCCTAGGGACTAGCAATGAGCAGTTCTTC.

The chain recombines TRBV5-4 with TRBJ2-7, with 9 bases lining up with TRBD1. Germline V gene lookup returns CDR1 SGHNT and CDR2 YYREEE (reference sequence). Germline trimming cut 0 bases from V and 5 bases from J; bases unmatched to any gene: 0. The CDR3 has 13 residues. CDR3 DNA sequence: TGTGCCAGCAGCTTGGGGACAGGGGACGAGCAGTACTTC. Translated, it gives CASSLGTGDEQYF.

This clone was counted between two and nine times. This chain connects TRBV9 to TRBJ2-2; a weak D match, TRBD2 (7 bases). The CDR3 is 16 residues long. Germline-derived CDR1 and CDR2 are SGDLS and YYNGEE. V lost 5 bases and J lost 0, with 14 bases in between. CDR3 residues: CASRMGGQANTGELFF. In DNA, the CDR3 is TGTGCCAGCAGGATGGGGGGGCAGGCGAACACCGGGGAGCTGTTTTTT.

The chain joins TRBV11-2 to TRBJ1-2; 7 positions match TRBD1. V gave up 5 bases and J gave up 7 bases; unmatched junction bases: 10. Germline V gene lookup returns CDR1 SGHAT and CDR2 FQNNGV. This CDR3 contains 14 residues. The CDR3 reads CASSRGPGGGGYTF. The CDR3 DNA follows: TGTGCCAGCAGCCGAGGTCCAGGGGGTGGTGGCTACACCTTC.